This T cell receptor beta chain appears in the sequencing data of a study of Graves' ophthalmopathy and Graves' hyperthyroidism. Disease in donors with ophthalmopathy had moderate-to-severe activity, CAS ≥3, NOSPECS ≥4 and under 3 months' duration. As diagnostic evidence, clinical symptoms, serum thyroxine, TRAb, thyroid ultrasound and orbital computed tomography were relied upon. This clonotype was picked up many times. Its antigen is unknown. Scientists amplified the TCR beta CDR3 regions from RNA transcripts. An opening RT-PCR round employed HTBI primers and preceded a second-round multiplex PCR. TCRdb analysed the multiplex PCR reads with MiXCR anew, one entry per CDR3 protein. Of over 450,000 distinct CDR3 sequences listed, around 14% were seen once; the top ten hold 9.8%. The CDR3 runs to 13 residues. V was pared by 1 base and J by 2 bases, with 6 bases between. Study-wide results and caveats: Blood was where most expanded thyroid clonotypes above 0.001 frequency also turned up. The model reached 65% to 71% sensitivity and about 72% specificity for predicting ophthalmopathy progression.

The sequenced sample was blood. The chain uses TRBV12-3 or TRBV12-4 and TRBJ2-7; unclear D gene. This TCR came from a woman aged 25 to 45 with Graves' ophthalmopathy. The CDR3 loop is CASSLGETYEQYF. CDR3 in DNA: TGTGCCAGCAGTTTAGGGGAAACCTACGAGCAGTACTTC.